The 17 T cell receptor beta chains below all came from one sample that was sequenced in a study of blood T cell repertoires in COVID-19. Produced via immunoSEQ multiplex PCR; TCRdb's table is partial and in-frame only. The sample contains 100,000 to 150,000 clones, around 70% of which appear only once. The specimen sequenced was peripheral blood. The receptors were sampled from an older man with COVID-19, enrolled during active disease.

The chain carries TRBV4-2 and TRBJ1-6; TRBD1 is a possible D gene (5 bases). V was cut by 3 bases and J by 5 bases, with 14 bases left in between. The CDR3 contains 16 residues. Looked up from germline, CDR1 is LGHNA and CDR2 is YNFKEQ. The CDR3 loop is CASSHYPGSNNSPLHF. The CDR3 DNA reads TGTGCCAGCAGCCATTACCCAGGGTCCAATAATTCACCCCTCCACTTT.

The rearrangement links TRBV5-3 to TRBJ2-2; TRBD1 agrees at 8 bases. TRBV5-3 counts as an open reading frame of uncertain function. With 2 bases clipped from V and 8 bases from J, the junction kept 17 bases outside the gene matches. The CDR3 consists of 18 residues. CDR3 region: CARSFFSGPRGPPGELFF. CDR3 coding DNA: TGTGCCAGAAGCTTTTTCTCGGGCCCCAGGGGGCCACCGGGGGAGCTGTTTTTT.

V usage is TRBV5-1 and J usage is TRBJ2-1; possible D gene TRBD1, 5 bases. Looked up from germline, CDR1 is SGHRS and CDR2 is YFSETQ. Between the trimmed V and J ends, which lost 5 bases and 0 bases, there was a span of 15 bases. CDR3 size: 16 residues. The CDR3 bases are TGCGCCAGCAGGAGGACACCCCTCAGCTCCTACAATGAGCAGTTCTTC. Residues: CASRRTPLSSYNEQFF. Based on the CDR3 plus reference TRBV5-1 and TRBJ2-1, the full variable domain is KAGVTQTPRYLIKTRGQQVTLSCSPISGHRSVSWYQQTPGQGLQFLFEYFSETQRNKGNFPGRFSGRQFSNSRSEMNVSTLELGDSALYLCASRRTPLSSYNEQFFGPGTRLTVL.

This clone has just a few counts. The chain joins TRBV27 to TRBJ2-7; 10 nucleotides line up with TRBD2. CDR3 size: 15 residues. J was trimmed by 3 bases and V by 5 bases; bases with no gene match: 7. Germline loops: CDR1 MNHEY, CDR2 SMNVEV (reference sequence). The DNA of the CDR3 is TGTGCCAGCAGTATCAGAACTAGCGGGATCTACGAGCAGTACTTC. Amino acids: CASSIRTSGIYEQYF.

This clone occurred a few times. The CDR3 here is CASSREGEGWNYGYTF. In DNA, the CDR3 is TGTGCCAGCAGCCGGGAGGGGGAGGGATGGAATTATGGCTACACCTTC. The chain couples TRBV9 to TRBJ1-2; D is perhaps TRBD1 (6 bases). Trimming shortened V by 4 bases and J by 5 bases, and 21 bases separated the two germline ends. Germline V gene sequence: CDR1 SGDLS, CDR2 YYNGEE. The CDR3 has 16 residues. Full variable domain (rest looked up from reference TRBV9 and TRBJ1-2): DSGVTQTPKHLITATGQRVTLRCSPRSGDLSVYWYQQSLDQGLQFLIQYYNGEERAKGNILERFSAQQFPDLHSELNLSSLELGDSALYFCASSREGEGWNYGYTFGSGTRLTVV.

This chain uses TRBV21-1 with TRBJ2-7; TRBD2 reflects the table's D call only, with no check against the DNA. TRBV21-1 represents a pseudogene. This CDR3 has 21 residues. CDR3 DNA: TGTGCCAGCAGCAAAGGGAGGCACCTAATGGGACTAGCGGGGGAAAGCTACGAGCAGTACTTC. As protein: CASSKGRHLMGLAGESYEQYF.

The chain links TRBV11-3 to TRBJ2-1, with TRBD2 identical over 8 bases. From germline, CDR1 is SGHNT and CDR2 YENEEA. The junction had 2 bases not matched to a gene; V was cut back by 2 bases and J by 5 bases. The CDR3 totals 14 residues. The CDR3 DNA reads as TGTGCCAGCAGCTTATATAGCGGGAACAATGAGCAGTTCTTC. Residues: CASSLYSGNNEQFF.

V and J are TRBV7-2 and TRBJ1-2; 9 nucleotides align to TRBD1. CDR1 is SGHTA, CDR2 FQGNSA, per germline. This CDR3 has 14 amino acids. Trimming cost V 2 bases and J 4 bases; bases outside gene matches: 2. CDR3 sequence reads: CASSLQGQGYGYTF. CDR3 DNA sequence: TGTGCCAGCAGCTTACAGGGACAGGGCTATGGCTACACCTTC.

This chain joins TRBV9 and TRBJ2-5; 10 nucleotides agree with TRBD1. J lost 4 bases, V lost 4 bases, and 4 bases had no gene match. The CDR3 is 14 amino acids. The germline V gene encodes CDR1 SGDLS and CDR2 YYNGEE. DNA of the CDR3: TGTGCCAGCAGCCCAGACAGGGGGCGAGAGACCCAGTACTTC. It specifies CASSPDRGRETQYF.

V gene TRBV30 combines with J gene TRBJ2-7; 8 bases line up with TRBD1. CDR1 and CDR2 from the germline V gene are GTSNPN and SVGIG (reference sequence). V trimming: 3 bases; J trimming: 5 bases; junction bases outside the gene matches: 6. The CDR3 consists of 13 residues. The CDR3 region is CAWRRTGNNEQYF. The CDR3 region has the DNA TGTGCCTGGAGGAGGACAGGGAATAACGAGCAGTACTTC.

CDR3 coding DNA: TGCAGTGCTGGTGTGCGAGATACGCAGTATTTT. This sequence encodes CSAGVRDTQYF. V is TRBV20-1 and J is TRBJ2-3; no reliable D call. V was clipped by 5 bases and J by 5 bases, with 8 bases between them. Germline V CDR1 and CDR2: DFQATT, SNEGSKA (reference sequence). The CDR3 is made up of 11 amino acids.

The V gene is TRBV9, the J gene TRBJ1-2, with D maybe TRBD1 (5 bases). CDR3 length equals 13 residues. Trimming cost V 7 bases and J 1 base, with 11 bases left between them. Germline CDR1 SGDLS, CDR2 YYNGEE. The CDR3 coding sequence is TGTGCCAGCCGGGGGGGTCTTAACTATGGCTACACCTTC. It codes for CASRGGLNYGYTF.

V and J are TRBV28 and TRBJ1-1; a possible D gene is TRBD1 (5 bases). CDR3 length equals 14 residues. The germline CDR1 and CDR2 sequences are MDHEN and SYDVKM. The CDR3 loop reads CAVITGPMNTEAFF. CDR3 bases: TGTGCGGTAATAACAGGCCCCATGAACACTGAAGCTTTCTTT. Based on the CDR3 plus reference TRBV28 and TRBJ1-1, the full variable domain is DVKVTQSSRYLVKRTGEKVFLECVQDMDHENMFWYRQDPGLGLRLIYFSYDVKMKEKGDIPEGYSVSREKKERFSLILESASTNQTSMYLCAVITGPMNTEAFFGQGTRLTVV.

The V call is TRBV9, the J call TRBJ2-5, with D unclear. The CDR3 length is 13 residues. Trimming stripped 0 bases from V and 2 bases from J, with 5 bases between. The germline V gene encodes CDR1 SGDLS and CDR2 YYNGEE. This CDR3 reads CASSVVSQETQYF. CDR3 DNA: TGTGCCAGCAGCGTAGTTAGTCAAGAGACCCAGTACTTC.

The CDR3 reads CASSLYTFSPLHF. The CDR3, as DNA: TGTGCCAGCAGCCTCTATACCTTTTCACCCCTCCACTTT. The rearrangement joins TRBV28 to TRBJ1-6; D not resolved. There are 13 residues in the CDR3. From germline, CDR1 is MDHEN and CDR2 SYDVKM. V lost 6 bases and J lost 9, with 12 bases in between.

The V and J genes are TRBV28 and TRBJ2-3; tentatively, D is TRBD1 (6 bases). Germline V gene sequence: CDR1 MDHEN, CDR2 SYDVKM. The CDR3 is made up of 16 amino acids. The V end lost 5 bases, the J end lost 4 bases, and 19 bases lay between the germline ends. The CDR3 region is CASSPGAGVGPDTQYF. CDR3 DNA: TGTGCCAGCAGTCCCGGGGCAGGGGTGGGACCAGATACGCAGTATTTT.

The rearrangement joins TRBV11-2 to TRBJ1-2; D is possibly TRBD1 (5 bases). V was cut by 0 bases and J by 4 bases, with 12 bases left in between. From germline, CDR1 is SGHAT and CDR2 FQNNGV. There are 15 residues in the CDR3. Here the CDR3 DNA reads TGTGCCAGCAGCTTAGACCTTCCAGGGTTCTATGGCTACACCTTC. Translated: CASSLDLPGFYGYTF.